Reported below is one TCR beta chain. Per the germline V gene, CDR1 is MNHNS and CDR2 is SASEGT. V dropped 4 bases and J dropped 2; count of bases not matched to a gene: 3. The CDR3 has 15 residues. Data came from immunoSEQ multiplex PCR; TCRdb stores just in-frame clones and leaves some out. The repertoire holds over 50,000 clones, around 87% seen once, with under 6.5% in the top ten. This sample is drawn from a study of technical replicates of blood from a handful of donors. The chain is built from TRBV6-1 and TRBJ2-7, with 12 bases matching TRBD2. The receptor comes from a human donor in good health. Some clones in this sample may be carry-over from other donors' samples. The specimen was PBMCs. The CDR3 region is CASSAWTSGAYEQYF. CDR3 in DNA: TGTGCCAGCAGTGCGTGGACTAGCGGGGCCTACGAGCAGTACTTC.